What follows describes a single T cell receptor beta chain. Profiling relied on immunoSEQ multiplex PCR, and the TCRdb table lists in-frame clones only, not all of them. The sample holds around 420,000 clones, 88% seen once. Documented treatment: over 15 received Ad26.COV2.S at low or high dose, single or two shots; roughly five received placebo; per-sample allocation not given. Sampling was performed 63 days after the first vaccine or placebo injection. The data derive from a study of Ad26.COV2.S vaccination and SARS-CoV-2 variants. In germline, CDR1 is SGHTA, CDR2 FQGNSA. The CDR3 spans 13 residues. The V gene lost 1 base and the J gene lost 8 bases, with 11 bases spanning the gap.

J is TRBJ1-2 and V is TRBV7-2; a weak D match, TRBD1 (5 bases). The source material was peripheral blood, sampled in a trial of Ad26.COV2.S vaccine versus placebo. The sequence was collected from a person aged 18-65 years who received the Ad26.COV2.S COVID-19 vaccine or a placebo. CDR3 residues: CASSLVQGGGYTF. In DNA, the CDR3 is TGTGCCAGCAGCTTAGTCCAGGGAGGCGGCTACACCTTC.